The clone carrying this T cell receptor beta chain was found a few times. This sample was taken from a study of human T cells and chemical hapten exposure. MiXCR was run by TCRdb on the RACE reads, yielding one entry per CDR3 protein. The table has around 300,000 distinct CDR3 sequences, about 5.4% seen once; the top ten hold about 8.7%. Germline V lookup: CDR1 SGDLS, CDR2 YYNGEE. CDR3 length: 16 amino acids. Trimming left V 0 bases short and J 4 bases short, with 13 bases between. Specified time point: pre-sensitization, week 0. Treatment here: therapeutic diphenylcyclopropenone sensitization with weekly scalp DPC.

Sequences were derived from whole blood, sampled in connection with sensitization to the hapten diphenylcyclopropenone (DPC). This sequence was found in a woman younger than 35 with alopecia areata. Some clones in this sample may be carry-over from other donors' samples. The V and J genes are TRBV9 and TRBJ2-2, with unresolved D. The CDR3 loop is CASSVASRGSTGELFF. DNA for the CDR3: TGTGCCAGCAGCGTAGCTTCCCGAGGAAGCACCGGGGAGCTGTTTTTT.